This TCR beta chain is drawn from a study of T cell repertoires in aging, cancer and after chemotherapy. By frequency in the sample, this clonotype is hyperexpanded. Its antigen is not known. Whole-study findings and limits: Untreated cancer patients had significantly lower blood TCR diversity than age-matched healthy donors.

Amplification of TCR beta used genomic DNA extracted from peripheral blood. The germline CDR1 and CDR2 sequences are MNHEY and SVGAGI. Trimming removed 0 bases at V and 3 bases at J, with 5 bases between. This CDR3 spans 13 amino acids. TRB rearrangements spanning V, D and J were amplified using mixed TRB-A/B primers. TCRdb passed the multiplex PCR reads through MiXCR, listing each CDR3 protein once. This table holds more than 1,500 distinct CDR3 sequences, 55% to 70% found once. Sequencing was carried out using blood. This TCR derives from a human donor with a blood cancer. This chain connects TRBV6-5 to TRBJ1-2; D unclear. This CDR3 is CASSYSRYYGYTF. The CDR3 DNA sequence: TGTGCCAGCAGTTACTCTAGGTACTATGGCTACACCTTC.